This T cell receptor beta chain appears in the sequencing data of a study of cytomegalovirus exposure and HLA in healthy donors. Study overall: Per a later analysis, the approximately 620 first-cohort and more than 100 validation repertoires shared one platform.

This CDR3 is 15 amino acids long. Trimming took 4 bases from V and 4 from J; bases not matched to a gene: 5. The germline V gene has CDR1 SGHTA and CDR2 FQGNSA. Profiling relied on immunoSEQ multiplex PCR, and the TCRdb table lists in-frame clones only, not all of them. The sample holds roughly 310,000 clones, around 90% seen once. In its sample, this clone was seen once. The receptor comes from a man aged 25 to 40 in good health and CMV-seronegative. Sequences were obtained from PBMCs. The chain joins TRBV7-2 to TRBJ2-1; 9 bases are a match to TRBD2. CDR3 region: CASSSPSGEYNEQFF. In nucleotides, the CDR3 is TGTGCCAGCAGCTCACCTAGCGGGGAGTACAATGAGCAGTTCTTC.